A selection of T cell receptor beta chains follows, all from one sample in a study of blood T cell repertoires in COVID-19. Some clones are missing from TCRdb's copy, which holds only in-frame ones; the method was immunoSEQ multiplex PCR. The sample includes about 180,000 clones, roughly nine tenths seen only once; the top ten take around 21%. The sequencing input was peripheral blood. The receptor set was obtained from a man in his sixties or seventies with active or convalescent COVID-19. CDR3s include the opening cysteine and the closing phenylalanine or tryptophan. The order of the fields is J gene, clone size, D gene, V gene, CDR3 protein, CDR3 DNA. A D gene is named only where the DNA matches it firmly. Size is stated for part of the rows, as once, few or many counts, or as a class when the clone is expanded.

TRBJ2-7 - - TRBV18 CASSPEWDTYSYEQYF TGTGCCAGCTCACCGGAGTGGGACACCTACTCCTACGAGCAGTACTTC
TRBJ1-5 - - TRBV7-2 CASSLEWAGRWVQQPQHF TGTGCCAGCAGCTTAGAATGGGCAGGGCGTTGGGTACAACAGCCCCAGCATTTT
TRBJ1-2 - - TRBV28 CASSFPPRGGYGYTF TGTGCCAGCAGTTTCCCCCCCCGGGGTGGCTATGGCTACACCTTC
TRBJ1-6 - - TRBV5-1 CASSFGGSSYNSPLHF TGCGCCAGCAGCTTCGGAGGGAGCTCCTATAATTCACCCCTCCACTTT
TRBJ2-5 once - TRBV3-1/TRBV3-2 CASSRRGGETQYF TGTGCCAGCAGCCGGCGGGGCGGGGAGACCCAGTACTTC
TRBJ1-2 - - TRBV2 CASRSSGYGYTF TGTGCCAGCAGGTCTTCGGGCTATGGCTACACCTTC
TRBJ2-3 - TRBD2 TRBV5-4 CASSEAGTRADTQYF TGTGCCAGCAGCGAGGCGGGGACTAGGGCAGATACGCAGTATTTT
TRBJ1-1 - - TRBV7-9 CASSATGRSTEAFF TGCGCCAGCAGCGCAACAGGAAGGAGCACTGAAGCTTTCTTT
TRBJ2-3 - TRBD2 TRBV7-2 CASSLAVLAGGDTQYF TGTGCCAGCAGCTTAGCGGTACTAGCGGGAGGGGATACGCAGTATTTT
TRBJ2-2 - TRBD2 TRBV19 CASSGRGRPNTGELFF TGTGCCAGTAGTGGTCGCGGGAGGCCCAACACCGGGGAGCTGTTTTTT
TRBJ1-4 - - TRBV3-1/TRBV3-2 CASGSVGNEKLFF TGTGCCAGCGGCTCGGTGGGCAATGAAAAACTGTTTTTT
TRBJ1-5 - - TRBV5-1 CASSLAGNQPQHF TGCGCCAGCAGCTTGGCAGGGAATCAGCCCCAGCATTTT
TRBJ1-2 - - TRBV7-9 CASSPGPTDTEGYTF TGTGCCAGCAGCCCCGGTCCAACGGACACGGAAGGCTACACCTTC
TRBJ2-2 - - TRBV24-1 CATSDTSRNTGELFF TGTGCCACCAGTGACACCTCCAGAAACACCGGGGAGCTGTTTTTT
TRBJ1-3 - - TRBV3-1/TRBV3-2 CASSQVRGSHSGNTIYF TGTGCCAGCAGCCAGGTCAGGGGCTCCCACTCTGGAAACACCATATATTTT
TRBJ2-5 - TRBD1 TRBV27 CASSADRVRETQYF TGTGCCAGCAGTGCTGACAGGGTACGCGAGACCCAGTACTTC
TRBJ1-1 - - TRBV2 CASRGSMNTEAFF TGTGCCAGCAGGGGCAGTATGAACACTGAAGCTTTCTTT
TRBJ2-5 - - TRBV12-3/TRBV12-4 CASSRTRTETQYF TGTGCCAGCAGTAGGACACGCACGGAGACCCAGTACTTC
TRBJ1-3 - TRBD1 TRBV19 CASSPRGQRFSGNTIYF TGTGCCAGTAGTCCCCGGGGACAGCGTTTCTCTGGAAACACCATATATTTT
TRBJ2-7 - - TRBV27 CASSPAWAFSYEQYF TGTGCCAGCAGTCCAGCATGGGCCTTCTCCTACGAGCAGTACTTC
TRBJ1-2 - - TRBV19 CASSMGDSLTRGYTF TGTGCCAGTAGTATGGGCGACAGCCTAACGCGCGGCTACACCTTC
TRBJ2-1 - TRBD2 TRBV2 CASIGLAGDSSYNEQFF TGTGCCAGCATCGGGCTAGCGGGGGATAGCTCCTACAATGAGCAGTTCTTC
TRBJ1-6 - TRBD1 TRBV5-1 CASSSNPGGSPLHF TGCGCCAGCAGCTCGAATCCAGGGGGGTCACCCCTCCACTTT
TRBJ2-7 once - TRBV10-3 CAISAGYEQYF TGTGCCATCAGTGCCGGCTACGAGCAGTACTTC
TRBJ2-7 - TRBD1 TRBV18 CASSRDRGTYEQYF TGTGCCAGCTCCCGAGACAGGGGAACCTACGAGCAGTACTTC
TRBJ1-2 - TRBD1 TRBV5-1 CASSSGTGVDYTF TGCGCCAGCAGCTCCGGGACAGGGGTGGACTACACCTTC
TRBJ2-7 - - TRBV6-2/TRBV6-3 CASSFSGTGSYEQYF TGTGCCAGCAGTTTCTCCGGGACTGGCTCCTACGAGCAGTACTTC
TRBJ2-1 - - TRBV5-5 CASSLGLTGAYNEQFF TGTGCCAGCAGCTTGGGTCTAACGGGAGCCTACAATGAGCAGTTCTTC
TRBJ1-5 - - TRBV30 CAWSEDRLSNQPQHF TGTGCCTGGAGTGAAGACAGGCTAAGCAATCAGCCCCAGCATTTT
TRBJ2-1 - - TRBV10-3 CAISESSASSYNEQFF TGTGCCATCAGTGAGTCTAGCGCGAGCTCCTACAATGAGCAGTTCTTC
TRBJ2-3 - TRBD2 TRBV27 CASTQKVLSRAGSTDTQYF TGTGCCAGCACACAAAAGGTCTTATCTAGAGCGGGGAGCACAGATACGCAGTATTTT
TRBJ1-3 - - TRBV18 CASSSTAVRGNTIYF TGTGCCAGCTCATCTACAGCCGTCCGGGGAAACACCATATATTTT
TRBJ1-2 many - TRBV11-2 CASTLLTGIGYTF TGTGCCAGCACCCTACTTACAGGGATTGGCTACACCTTC
TRBJ1-1 - TRBD1 TRBV4-3 CASSHHGQGAEAFF TGCGCCAGCAGCCACCACGGACAGGGCGCTGAAGCTTTCTTT
TRBJ1-2 - - TRBV29-1 CSVDGGGRDYGYTF TGCAGCGTTGATGGCGGCGGTCGTGACTATGGCTACACCTTC
TRBJ2-2 - - TRBV7-3 CASSLGPAANTGELFF TGTGCCAGCAGCTTAGGTCCAGCGGCGAACACCGGGGAGCTGTTTTTT
TRBJ2-2 - - TRBV3-1/TRBV3-2 CASSGTKANTGELFF TGTGCCAGCAGTGGGACAAAAGCGAACACCGGGGAGCTGTTTTTT
TRBJ2-7 - TRBD1 TRBV7-2 CASSVTGTGTYEQYF TGTGCCAGCAGCGTCACCGGGACAGGTACCTACGAGCAGTACTTC
TRBJ1-2 - TRBD1 TRBV6-6 CASSFDRGNYGYTF TGTGCCAGCAGTTTCGACAGGGGGAACTATGGCTACACCTTC
TRBJ1-2 - - TRBV27 CASSGGGGAYGYTF TGTGCCAGCAGTGGGGGAGGAGGCGCCTATGGCTACACCTTC
TRBJ1-2 - - TRBV5-8 CASSLDRRYGYTF TGTGCCAGCAGCTTGGACAGACGCTATGGCTACACCTTC
TRBJ2-2 - TRBD2 TRBV28 CASSWDYSNTGELFF TGTGCCAGCAGCTGGGACTATTCGAACACCGGGGAGCTGTTTTTT
TRBJ2-6 - - TRBV27 CASSLFGGRWTGANVLTF TGTGCCAGCAGTTTATTCGGGGGGCGCTGGACTGGGGCCAACGTCCTGACTTTC